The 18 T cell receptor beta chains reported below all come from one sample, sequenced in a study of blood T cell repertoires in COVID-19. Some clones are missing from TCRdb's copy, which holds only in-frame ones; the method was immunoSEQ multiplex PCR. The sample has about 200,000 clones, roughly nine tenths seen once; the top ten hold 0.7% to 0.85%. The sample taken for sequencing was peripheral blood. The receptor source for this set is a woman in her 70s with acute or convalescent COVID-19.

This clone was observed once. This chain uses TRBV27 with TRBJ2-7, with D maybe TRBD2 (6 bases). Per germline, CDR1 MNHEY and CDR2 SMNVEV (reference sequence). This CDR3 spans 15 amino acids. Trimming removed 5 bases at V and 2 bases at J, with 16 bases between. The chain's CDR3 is CASSPTGLITYEQYF. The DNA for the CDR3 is TGTGCCAGCAGTCCGACGGGACTGATTACCTACGAGCAGTACTTC.

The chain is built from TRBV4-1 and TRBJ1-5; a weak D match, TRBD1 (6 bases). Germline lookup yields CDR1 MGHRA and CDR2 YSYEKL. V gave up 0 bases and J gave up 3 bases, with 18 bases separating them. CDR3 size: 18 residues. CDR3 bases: TGCGCCAGCAGCCAAGATCCACCAGGACAGTCATTCAATCAGCCCCAGCATTTT. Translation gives CASSQDPPGQSFNQPQHF.

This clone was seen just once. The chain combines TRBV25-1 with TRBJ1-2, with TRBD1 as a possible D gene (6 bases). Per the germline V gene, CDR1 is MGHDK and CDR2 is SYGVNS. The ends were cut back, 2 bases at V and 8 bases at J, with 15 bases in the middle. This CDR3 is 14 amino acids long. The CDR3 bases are TGTGCCAGCAGTGAAAGGTCAGGGGTTTCAGGCTACACCTTC. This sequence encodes CASSERSGVSGYTF.

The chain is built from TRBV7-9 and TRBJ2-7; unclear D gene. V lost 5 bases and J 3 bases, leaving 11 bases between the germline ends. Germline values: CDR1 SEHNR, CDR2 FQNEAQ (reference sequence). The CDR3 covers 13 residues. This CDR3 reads CASSTGSIYEQYF. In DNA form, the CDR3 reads TGTGCCAGCAGCACCGGGTCCATCTACGAGCAGTACTTC.

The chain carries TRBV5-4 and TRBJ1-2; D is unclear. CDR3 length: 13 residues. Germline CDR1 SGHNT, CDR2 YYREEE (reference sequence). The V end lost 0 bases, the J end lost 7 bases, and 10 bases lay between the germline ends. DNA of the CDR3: TGTGCCAGCAGCTTGGCGGGAGTTTCTGGCTACACCTTC. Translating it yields CASSLAGVSGYTF.

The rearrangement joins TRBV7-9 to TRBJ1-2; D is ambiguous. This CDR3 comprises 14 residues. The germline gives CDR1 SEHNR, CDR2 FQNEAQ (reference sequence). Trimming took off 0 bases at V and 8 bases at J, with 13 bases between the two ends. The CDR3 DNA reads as TGTGCCAGCAGCTTAGCTTCTCTAGGTAGGGGCTACACCTTC. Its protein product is CASSLASLGRGYTF.

The CDR3 sequence is CASSPVYTDTQYF. The CDR3 nucleotides are TGTGCCAGCAGCCCCGTTTACACAGATACGCAGTATTTT. V gene TRBV4-2 combines with J gene TRBJ2-3; D is undetermined. The CDR3 is made up of 13 amino acids. Per germline, CDR1 LGHNA and CDR2 YNFKEQ. V lost 4 bases, J lost 2 bases, and 7 bases lay in between.

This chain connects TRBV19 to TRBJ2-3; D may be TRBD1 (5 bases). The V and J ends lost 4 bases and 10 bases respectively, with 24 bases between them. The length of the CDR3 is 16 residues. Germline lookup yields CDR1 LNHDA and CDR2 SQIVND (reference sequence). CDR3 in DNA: TGTGCCAGTAGTAGCCCAGGGTCCAACCAGTTGGGGTCGCAGTATTTT. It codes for CASSSPGSNQLGSQYF.

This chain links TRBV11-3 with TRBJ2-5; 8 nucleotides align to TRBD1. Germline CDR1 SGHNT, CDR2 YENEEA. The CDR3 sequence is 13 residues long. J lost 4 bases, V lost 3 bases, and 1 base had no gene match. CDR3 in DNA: TGTGCCAGCAGCTTTCAGGGGGCAGAGACCCAGTACTTC. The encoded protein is CASSFQGAETQYF. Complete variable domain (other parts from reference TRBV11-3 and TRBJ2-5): EAGVVQSPRYKIIEKKQPVAFWCNPISGHNTLYWYLQNLGQGPELLIRYENEEAVDDSQLPKDRFSAERLKGVDSTLKIQPAELGDSAVYLCASSFQGAETQYFGPGTRLLVL.

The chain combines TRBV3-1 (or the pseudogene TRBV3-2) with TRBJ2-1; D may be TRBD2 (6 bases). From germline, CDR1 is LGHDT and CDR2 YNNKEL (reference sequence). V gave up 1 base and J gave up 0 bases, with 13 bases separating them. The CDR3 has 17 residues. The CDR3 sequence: CASSQVRGGDSYNEQFF. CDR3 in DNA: TGTGCCAGCAGCCAAGTAAGAGGCGGGGACTCCTACAATGAGCAGTTCTTC.

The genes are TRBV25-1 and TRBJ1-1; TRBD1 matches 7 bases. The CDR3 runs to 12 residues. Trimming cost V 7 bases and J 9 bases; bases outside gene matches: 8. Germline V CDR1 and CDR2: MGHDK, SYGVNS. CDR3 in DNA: TGTGCCAGCACTCGACAGGGAGGACAAGCTTTCTTT. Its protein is CASTRQGGQAFF.

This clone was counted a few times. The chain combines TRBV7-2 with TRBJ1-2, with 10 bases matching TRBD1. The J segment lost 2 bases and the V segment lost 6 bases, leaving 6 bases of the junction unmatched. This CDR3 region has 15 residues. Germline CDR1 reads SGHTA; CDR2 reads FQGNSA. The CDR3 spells CASRARDRGNYGYTF. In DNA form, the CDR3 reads TGTGCCAGCAGAGCCCGGGACAGGGGAAACTATGGCTACACCTTC.

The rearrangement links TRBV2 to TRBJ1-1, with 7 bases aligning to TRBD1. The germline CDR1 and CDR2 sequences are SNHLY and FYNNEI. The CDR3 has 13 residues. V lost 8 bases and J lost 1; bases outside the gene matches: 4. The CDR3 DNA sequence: TGTGCCAGCCGCCCAGGGGGGAACACTGAAGCTTTCTTT. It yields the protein CASRPGGNTEAFF.

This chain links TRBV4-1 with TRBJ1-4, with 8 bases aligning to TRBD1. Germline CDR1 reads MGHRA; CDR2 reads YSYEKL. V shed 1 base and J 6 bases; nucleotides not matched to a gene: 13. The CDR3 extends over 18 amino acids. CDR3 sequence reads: CASSQGGQVLVWDEKLFF. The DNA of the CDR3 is TGCGCCAGCAGCCAAGGGGGACAGGTTTTAGTATGGGATGAAAAACTGTTTTTT.

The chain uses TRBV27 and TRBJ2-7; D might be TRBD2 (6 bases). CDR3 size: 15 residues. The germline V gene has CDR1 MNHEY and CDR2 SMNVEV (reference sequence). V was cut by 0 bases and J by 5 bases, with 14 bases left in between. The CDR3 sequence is CASSLSRGDFDEQYF. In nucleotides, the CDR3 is TGTGCCAGCAGTTTATCCCGCGGGGACTTCGACGAGCAGTACTTC.

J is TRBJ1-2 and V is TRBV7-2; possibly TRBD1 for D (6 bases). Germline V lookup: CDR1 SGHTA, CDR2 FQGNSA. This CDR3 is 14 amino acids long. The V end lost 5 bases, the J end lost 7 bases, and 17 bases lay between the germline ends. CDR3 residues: CASSPIGGIGGYTF. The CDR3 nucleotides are TGTGCCAGCAGCCCCATAGGGGGAATTGGTGGCTACACCTTC. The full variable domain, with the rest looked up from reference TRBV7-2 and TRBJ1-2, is GAGVSQSPSNKVTEKGKDVELRCDPISGHTALYWYRQSLGQGLEFLIYFQGNSAPDKSGLPSDRFSAERTGGSVSTLTIQRTQQEDSAVYLCASSPIGGIGGYTFGSGTRLTVV.

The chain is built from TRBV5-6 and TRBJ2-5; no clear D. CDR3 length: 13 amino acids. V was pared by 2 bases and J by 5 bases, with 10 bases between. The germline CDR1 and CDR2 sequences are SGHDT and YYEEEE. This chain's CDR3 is CASSFVRSETQYF. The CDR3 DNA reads TGTGCCAGCAGCTTCGTTCGGTCGGAGACCCAGTACTTC.

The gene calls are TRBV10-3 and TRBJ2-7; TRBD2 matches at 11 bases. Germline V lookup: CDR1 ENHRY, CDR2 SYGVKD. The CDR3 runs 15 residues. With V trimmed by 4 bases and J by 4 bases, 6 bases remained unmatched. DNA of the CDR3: TGTGCCATCAGTGTTTTGGCTAGCGGGAGGTACGAGCAGTACTTC. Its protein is CAISVLASGRYEQYF.